These T cell receptor beta chains were read from a single sample in a study of brain T cells in children with intractable seizures. The repertoire was sequenced with immunoSEQ multiplex PCR; TCRdb's copy has only in-frame clones and lacks some. The table has about 340,000 clones, approximately 93% seen once. The sample consisted of peripheral blood, taken about 5 months after surgery. All receptors derive from a boy in the first two years of life with tuberous sclerosis and intractable seizures. Both conserved end residues are part of each CDR3. A D gene is named only where the DNA matches it firmly. A row's size may be missing; if present it is once, few, many or a size class.

j_call: TRBJ1-5
clone_size: -
d_call: TRBD1
v_call: TRBV5-8
cdr3_nt: TGTGCCAGCAGCCATCACGCCCGGGACAGGGGGTTCAATCAGCCCCAGCATTTT
cdr3_aa: CASSHHARDRGFNQPQHF

j_call: TRBJ2-7
clone_size: -
d_call: TRBD2
v_call: TRBV29-1
cdr3_nt: TGCAGCGTTGAAGTCGGGAGGGAGGTTCACTTC
cdr3_aa: CSVEVGREVHF

j_call: TRBJ2-3
clone_size: -
d_call: TRBD2
v_call: TRBV10-2
cdr3_nt: TGCGCCAGCAGTCCGGCTAGCGGGCCAGATACGCAGTATTTT
cdr3_aa: CASSPASGPDTQYF

j_call: TRBJ2-1
clone_size: -
d_call: -
v_call: TRBV6-5
cdr3_nt: TGTGCCAGCAGTTACGCGGGATACTCCTACAATGAGCAGTTCTTC
cdr3_aa: CASSYAGYSYNEQFF

j_call: TRBJ1-2
clone_size: -
d_call: -
v_call: TRBV15
cdr3_nt: TGTGCCACCAGCAGTCCCGGAGGCTACACCTTC
cdr3_aa: CATSSPGGYTF

j_call: TRBJ2-7
clone_size: -
d_call: -
v_call: TRBV5-1
cdr3_nt: TGCGCCAGCAGCTTCCAGGGAAGCTCCTACGAGCAGTACTTC
cdr3_aa: CASSFQGSSYEQYF

j_call: TRBJ2-6
clone_size: -
d_call: -
v_call: TRBV10-3
cdr3_nt: TGTGCCATCAGTGACTGGGCCGGGAGCTCTGGGGCCAACGTCCTGACTTTC
cdr3_aa: CAISDWAGSSGANVLTF

j_call: TRBJ2-2
clone_size: -
d_call: TRBD1
v_call: TRBV5-1
cdr3_nt: TGCGCCAGCAGCTTGGGGGACAGGGGGCGCAGAACCGGGGAGCTGTTTTTT
cdr3_aa: CASSLGDRGRRTGELFF

j_call: TRBJ2-7
clone_size: once
d_call: -
v_call: TRBV27
cdr3_nt: TGTGCCAGCAGTTTCGGCGGGCCCGACTACGAGCAGTACTTC
cdr3_aa: CASSFGGPDYEQYF

j_call: TRBJ1-5
clone_size: few
d_call: -
v_call: TRBV2
cdr3_nt: TGTGCCAGCAGTGAAGTGGGGGCTGGGGACCAGCCCCAGCATTTT
cdr3_aa: CASSEVGAGDQPQHF

j_call: TRBJ2-1
clone_size: -
d_call: -
v_call: TRBV10-1
cdr3_nt: TGCGCCAGCAGTGGGGGGCAGGCGAGCTCCTACAATGAGCAGTTCTTC
cdr3_aa: CASSGGQASSYNEQFF

j_call: TRBJ1-2
clone_size: few
d_call: TRBD1
v_call: TRBV18
cdr3_nt: TGTGCCAGCTCACCACAGGGGGCGAATGGCTACACCTTC
cdr3_aa: CASSPQGANGYTF

j_call: TRBJ1-1
clone_size: -
d_call: TRBD1
v_call: TRBV7-8
cdr3_nt: TGTGCCAGCAGCCTCAGGGGGGGGACTGAAGCTTTCTTT
cdr3_aa: CASSLRGGTEAFF

j_call: TRBJ2-7
clone_size: -
d_call: -
v_call: TRBV10-1
cdr3_nt: TGCGCCAGCAGCCCAGGGGGGGGCTGGGACTTC
cdr3_aa: CASSPGGGWDF

j_call: TRBJ2-2
clone_size: once
d_call: TRBD1
v_call: TRBV10-3
cdr3_nt: TGTGCCTCCCAGGGGGACGTTTTAACCGGGGAGCTGTTTTTT
cdr3_aa: CASQGDVLTGELFF

j_call: TRBJ2-6
clone_size: -
d_call: TRBD2
v_call: TRBV25-1
cdr3_nt: TGTGCCAGCAGTGACGGGGAGGGTGCTGGGGCCAACGTCCTGACTTTC
cdr3_aa: CASSDGEGAGANVLTF

j_call: TRBJ1-5
clone_size: -
d_call: TRBD1
v_call: TRBV24-1
cdr3_nt: TGTGCCACCAGCCCGGACAGGGTTAATCAGCCCCAGCATTTT
cdr3_aa: CATSPDRVNQPQHF

j_call: TRBJ1-6
clone_size: -
d_call: -
v_call: TRBV30
cdr3_nt: TGTGCCTGGAGTGTACGTAGTCCCTATAATTCACCCCTCCACTTT
cdr3_aa: CAWSVRSPYNSPLHF

j_call: TRBJ1-2
clone_size: -
d_call: -
v_call: TRBV19
cdr3_nt: TGTGCCAGTAGTAAGGGGTCCGGCTATGGCTACACCTTC
cdr3_aa: CASSKGSGYGYTF

j_call: TRBJ1-2
clone_size: -
d_call: TRBD1
v_call: TRBV5-6
cdr3_nt: TGTGCCAGCAGCTTGGACCCGACAGGGAATGGCTACACCTTC
cdr3_aa: CASSLDPTGNGYTF

j_call: TRBJ2-7
clone_size: -
d_call: -
v_call: TRBV18
cdr3_nt: TGTGCCAGCTCAACGGGGGTGGACTACGAGCAGTACTTC
cdr3_aa: CASSTGVDYEQYF

j_call: TRBJ2-7
clone_size: -
d_call: TRBD2
v_call: TRBV6-5
cdr3_nt: TGTGCCAGCAGTTTCCTAGCGGGGGGGAACTACGAGCAGTACTTC
cdr3_aa: CASSFLAGGNYEQYF

j_call: TRBJ1-1
clone_size: -
d_call: TRBD1
v_call: TRBV3-1/TRBV3-2
cdr3_nt: TGTGCCAGCAGCCGACAGGGTTCGGCCACTGAAGCTTTCTTT
cdr3_aa: CASSRQGSATEAFF

j_call: TRBJ1-2
clone_size: once
d_call: -
v_call: TRBV6-5
cdr3_nt: TGTGCCAGCAATGCCGGACAGAGTTCTAACTATGGCTACACCTTC
cdr3_aa: CASNAGQSSNYGYTF

j_call: TRBJ2-7
clone_size: -
d_call: TRBD1
v_call: TRBV15
cdr3_nt: TGTGCCACCAGCAGGGCTCCGGGACAGACTTACGAGCAGTACTTC
cdr3_aa: CATSRAPGQTYEQYF

j_call: TRBJ2-7
clone_size: -
d_call: -
v_call: TRBV4-2
cdr3_nt: TGTGCCAGCAGCCAAGAAGGCTCCGGCCAGGGGAGCTACGAGCAGTACTTC
cdr3_aa: CASSQEGSGQGSYEQYF

j_call: TRBJ1-2
clone_size: -
d_call: -
v_call: TRBV27
cdr3_nt: TGTGCCAGCAGTCCCAAGCGAATCGGTTATGGCTACACCTTC
cdr3_aa: CASSPKRIGYGYTF